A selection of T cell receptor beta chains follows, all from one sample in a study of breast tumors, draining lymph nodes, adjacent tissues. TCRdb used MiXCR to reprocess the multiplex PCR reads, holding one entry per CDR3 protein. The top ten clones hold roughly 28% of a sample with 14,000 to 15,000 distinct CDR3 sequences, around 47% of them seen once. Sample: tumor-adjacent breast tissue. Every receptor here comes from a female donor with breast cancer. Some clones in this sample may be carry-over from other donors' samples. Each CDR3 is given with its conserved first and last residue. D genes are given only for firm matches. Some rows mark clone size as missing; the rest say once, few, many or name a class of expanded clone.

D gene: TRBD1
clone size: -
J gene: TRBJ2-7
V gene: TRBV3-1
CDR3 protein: CAGSPAGGGYGQYF
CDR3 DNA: TGCGCCGGCAGCCCGGCAGGGGGCGGTTACGGGCAGTACTTC

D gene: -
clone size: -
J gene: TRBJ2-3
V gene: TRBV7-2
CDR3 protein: CASSLWDDTDTQYF
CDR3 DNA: TGTGCCAGCAGCCTCTGGGACGACACAGATACGCAGTATTTT

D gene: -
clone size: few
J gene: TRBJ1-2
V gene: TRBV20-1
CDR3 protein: CSATKGTEGSPF
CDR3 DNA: TGCAGTGCTACCAAAGGGACCGAGGGCTCCCCCTTC

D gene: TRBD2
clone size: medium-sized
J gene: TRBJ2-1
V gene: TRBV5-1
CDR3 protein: CASSPDRAGGPYNEQFF
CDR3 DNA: TGCGCCAGCAGCCCTGACCGAGCGGGAGGGCCCTACAATGAGCAGTTCTTC

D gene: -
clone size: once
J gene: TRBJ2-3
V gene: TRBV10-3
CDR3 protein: CAISEQPNVADTQYF
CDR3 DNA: TGTGCCATCAGTGAGCAGCCGAATGTGGCAGATACGCAGTATTTT

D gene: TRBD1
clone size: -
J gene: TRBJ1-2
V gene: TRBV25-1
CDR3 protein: CASSELAGTGDGYTF
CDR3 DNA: TGTGCCAGCAGTGAACTCGCCGGGACAGGGGATGGCTACACCTTC

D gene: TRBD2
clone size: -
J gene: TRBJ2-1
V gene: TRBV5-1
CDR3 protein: CASEFALNRGRDEQFF
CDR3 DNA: TGCGCCAGCGAATTCGCTTTGAACCGCGGGAGGGATGAGCAGTTCTTC

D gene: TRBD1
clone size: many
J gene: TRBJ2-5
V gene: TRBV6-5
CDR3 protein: CASNRGYGETQYF
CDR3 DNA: TGTGCCAGCAACAGGGGGTATGGAGAGACCCAGTACTTC

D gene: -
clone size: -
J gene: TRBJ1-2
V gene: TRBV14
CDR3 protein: CASSQPGGAEQGNYGYTF
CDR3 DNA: TGTGCCAGCAGCCAACCAGGAGGTGCCGAACAGGGTAACTATGGCTACACCTTC

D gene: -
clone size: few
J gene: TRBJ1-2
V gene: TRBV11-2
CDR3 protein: CASSLDSRQANYGYTF
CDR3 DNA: TGTGCCAGCAGCTTAGATAGTAGACAGGCGAACTATGGCTACACCTTC

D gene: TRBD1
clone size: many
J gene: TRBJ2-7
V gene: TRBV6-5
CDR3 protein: CASSRDRGYEQYF
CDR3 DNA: TGTGCCAGCAGCCGGGACAGGGGCTACGAGCAGTACTTC

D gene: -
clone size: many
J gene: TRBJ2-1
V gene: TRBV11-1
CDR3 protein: CASSFFDSDNEQFF
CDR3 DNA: TGTGCCAGCAGCTTTTTTGACTCGGACAATGAGCAGTTCTTC

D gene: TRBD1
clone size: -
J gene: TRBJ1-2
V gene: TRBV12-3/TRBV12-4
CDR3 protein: CASSFVGQGYYGYTF
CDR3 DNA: TGTGCCAGCAGTTTCGTGGGACAGGGCTACTATGGCTACACCTTC

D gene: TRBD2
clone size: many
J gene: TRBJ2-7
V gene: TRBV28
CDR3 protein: CASSPRTSGMEEQYF
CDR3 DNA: TGTGCCAGCAGCCCCCGGACTAGCGGGATGGAGGAGCAGTACTTC

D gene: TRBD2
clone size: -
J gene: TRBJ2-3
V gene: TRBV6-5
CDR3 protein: CASSYSLAVSTDTQYF
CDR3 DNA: TGTGCCAGCAGTTACTCGCTAGCGGTTAGCACAGATACGCAGTATTTT

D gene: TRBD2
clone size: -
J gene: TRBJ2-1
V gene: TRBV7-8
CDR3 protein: CASSSGLAGYNEQFF
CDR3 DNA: TGTGCCAGCAGCTCGGGACTAGCGGGATACAATGAGCAGTTCTTC

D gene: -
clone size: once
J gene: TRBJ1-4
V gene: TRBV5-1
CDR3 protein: CASSSQGSAEKLFF
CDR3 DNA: TGTGCCAGCAGTTCTCAGGGGTCGGCGGAAAAACTGTTTTTT

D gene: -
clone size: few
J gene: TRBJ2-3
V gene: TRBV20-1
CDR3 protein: CSARDHIGATDTQYF
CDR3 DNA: TGCAGTGCTAGAGATCACATAGGTGCCACAGATACGCAGTATTTT

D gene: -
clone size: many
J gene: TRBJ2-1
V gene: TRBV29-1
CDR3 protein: CSVGSSSHYNEQFF
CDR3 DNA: TGCAGCGTTGGTTCTAGCTCCCACTACAATGAGCAGTTCTTC

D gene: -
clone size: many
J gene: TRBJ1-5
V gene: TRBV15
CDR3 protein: CATSRDPGAGQPQHF
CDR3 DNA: TGTGCCACCAGCAGAGATCCCGGGGCTGGTCAGCCCCAGCATTTT

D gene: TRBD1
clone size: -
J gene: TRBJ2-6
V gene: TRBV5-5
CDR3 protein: CASSGGQGANVLTF
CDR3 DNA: TGTGCCAGCAGCGGGGGACAGGGGGCCAACGTCCTGACTTTC

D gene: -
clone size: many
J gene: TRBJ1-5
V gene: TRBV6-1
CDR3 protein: CASSQAGRSNQPQHF
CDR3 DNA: TGTGCCAGCAGTCAAGCGGGACGGAGCAATCAGCCCCAGCATTTT

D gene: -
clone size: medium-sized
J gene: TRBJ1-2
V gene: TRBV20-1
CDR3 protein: CSASGPGRGYTF
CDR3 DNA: TGCAGTGCTAGTGGTCCCGGGAGGGGCTACACCTTC

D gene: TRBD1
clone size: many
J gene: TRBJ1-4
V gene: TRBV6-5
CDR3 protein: CASRDRATNEKLFF
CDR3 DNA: TGTGCCAGCAGGGACAGGGCAACTAATGAAAAACTGTTTTTT

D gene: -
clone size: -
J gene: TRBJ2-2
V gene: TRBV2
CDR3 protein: CASTRVETGGLFF
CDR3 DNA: TGTGCCAGCACACGGGTTGAGACCGGGGGGCTGTTTTTT

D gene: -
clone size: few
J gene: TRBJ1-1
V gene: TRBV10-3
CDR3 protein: CAISDPLNTEAFF
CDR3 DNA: TGTGCCATCAGTGACCCTCTCAACACTGAAGCTTTCTTT

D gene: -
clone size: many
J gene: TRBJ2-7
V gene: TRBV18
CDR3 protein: CASSPKGLSYEQYF
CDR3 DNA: TGTGCCAGCTCACCAAAGGGACTTTCCTACGAGCAGTACTTC

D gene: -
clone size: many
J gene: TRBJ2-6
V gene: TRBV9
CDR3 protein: CASSATGNSGANVLTF
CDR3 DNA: TGTGCCAGCAGCGCCACAGGTAACTCTGGGGCCAACGTCCTGACTTTC

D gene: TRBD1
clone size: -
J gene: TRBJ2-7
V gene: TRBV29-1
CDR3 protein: CSVRTGLDEQYF
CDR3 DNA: TGCAGCGTAAGGACAGGGCTCGACGAGCAGTACTTC

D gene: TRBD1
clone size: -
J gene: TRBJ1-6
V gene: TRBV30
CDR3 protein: CAWSKGATAPLHF
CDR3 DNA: TGTGCCTGGAGTAAGGGGGCAACGGCACCCCTCCACTTT

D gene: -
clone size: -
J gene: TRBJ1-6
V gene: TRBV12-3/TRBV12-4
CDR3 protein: CASSPGQRSSSPLHF
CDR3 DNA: TGTGCCAGCAGCCCCGGACAGAGATCGAGTTCACCCCTCCACTTT

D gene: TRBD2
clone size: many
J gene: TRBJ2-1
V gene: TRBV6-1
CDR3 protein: CASSAPGTSGYNEQFF
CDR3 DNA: TGTGCCAGCAGTGCGCCCGGGACTAGCGGTTACAATGAGCAGTTCTTC

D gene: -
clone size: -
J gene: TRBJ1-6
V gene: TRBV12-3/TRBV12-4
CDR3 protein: CASSANNPGSPLHF
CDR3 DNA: TGTGCCAGCAGTGCAAATAACCCCGGTTCACCCCTCCACTTT

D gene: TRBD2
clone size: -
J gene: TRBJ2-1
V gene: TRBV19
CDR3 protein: CASAGGSGNNEQFF
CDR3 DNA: TGTGCCAGTGCGGGGGGAAGCGGCAACAATGAGCAGTTCTTC

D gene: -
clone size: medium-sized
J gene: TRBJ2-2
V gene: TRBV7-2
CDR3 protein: CASSPSNTGELFF
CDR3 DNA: TGTGCCAGCAGCCCATCGAACACCGGGGAGCTGTTTTTT

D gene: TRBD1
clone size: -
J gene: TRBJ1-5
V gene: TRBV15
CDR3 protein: CATSRGTGGSNQPQHF
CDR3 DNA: TGTGCCACCAGCAGAGGAACAGGGGGGTCCAATCAGCCCCAGCATTTT

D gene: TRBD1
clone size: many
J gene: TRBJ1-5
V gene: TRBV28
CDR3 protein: CASSLHRTGSSNQPQHF
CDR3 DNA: TGTGCCAGCAGTCTCCATAGGACAGGTAGTAGCAATCAGCCCCAGCATTTT

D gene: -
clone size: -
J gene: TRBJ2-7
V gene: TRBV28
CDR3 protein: CGSSLGQKYEQYF
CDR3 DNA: TGTGGCAGCAGTTTAGGGCAGAAATACGAGCAGTACTTC

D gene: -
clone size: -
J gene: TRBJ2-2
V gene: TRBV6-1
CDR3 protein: CASSEARAGTGELFF
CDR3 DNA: TGTGCCAGCAGTGAAGCCAGGGCCGGCACCGGGGAGCTGTTTTTT

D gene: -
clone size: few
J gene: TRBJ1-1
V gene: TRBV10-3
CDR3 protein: CAISDEGLDTKAFF
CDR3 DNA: TGTGCCATCAGTGACGAGGGGCTTGACACTAAAGCTTTCTTT

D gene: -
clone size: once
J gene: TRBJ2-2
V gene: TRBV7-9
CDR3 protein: CASSLEVGLAGELFF
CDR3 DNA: TGTGCCAGCAGCTTAGAAGTGGGATTGGCCGGGGAGCTGTTTTTT

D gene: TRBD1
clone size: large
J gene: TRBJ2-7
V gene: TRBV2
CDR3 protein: CASSESGTGLYEQYF
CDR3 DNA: TGTGCCAGCAGTGAGTCGGGGACAGGGTTATACGAGCAGTACTTC

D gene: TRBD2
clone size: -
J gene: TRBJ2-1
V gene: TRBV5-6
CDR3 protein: CASSLRSGRLNEQFF
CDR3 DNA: TGTGCCAGCAGCTTGAGGAGCGGGAGGCTCAATGAGCAGTTCTTC

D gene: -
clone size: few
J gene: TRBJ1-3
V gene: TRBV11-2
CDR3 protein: CASSPPREGNTIYF
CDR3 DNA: TGTGCCAGCAGCCCCCCCAGGGAGGGAAACACCATATATTTT

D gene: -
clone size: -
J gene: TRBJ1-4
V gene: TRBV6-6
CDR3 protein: CASILTRRTDNEKLFF
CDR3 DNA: TGTGCCAGCATCCTTACAAGGCGGACAGATAATGAAAAACTGTTTTTT

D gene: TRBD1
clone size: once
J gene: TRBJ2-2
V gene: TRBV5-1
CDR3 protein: CASSSYGTGNRELLF
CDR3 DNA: TGCGCCAGCAGCTCGTATGGGACAGGGAACCGGGAGCTGCTTTTT